Listed here is a single TCR beta chain. Antigen: not known. The second PCR ran roughly 7 to 11 cycles with a sample-barcoded 5' primer and J-beta primers. TCRdb itself ran the 5' RACE reads through MiXCR, one entry per CDR3 protein. The repertoire includes about 780,000 distinct CDR3 sequences, 35% to 50% of them detected once, and 18% sits in the top ten. V gave up 4 bases and J gave up 12 bases; unmatched junction bases: 6. The CDR3 extends over 15 amino acids. Germline loops: CDR1 KGHDR, CDR2 SFDVKD. The authors extracted at least 5 micrograms of total RNA per sample. These data belong to a study of blood T cells in healthy people across ages. Background on the study: In model experiments, template switching was able to capture about one barcoded beta molecule for every two T cells that were present.

Study-wide findings and caveats: Naive CD4+ cells and diversity were both higher in long-lived donors than in aged donors. Older age went with lower TCR beta diversity per million T cells, in a roughly linear way.

The sequenced material came from blood. This sequence was found in a man at least 80 years old in good health. The rearrangement joins TRBV24-1 to TRBJ2-1, with 15 bases lining up with TRBD2. CDR3 coding DNA: TGTGCCACCAGTGACCCTGGACTAGCGGGAGGGGGGCAGTTCTTC. This sequence encodes CATSDPGLAGGGQFF.